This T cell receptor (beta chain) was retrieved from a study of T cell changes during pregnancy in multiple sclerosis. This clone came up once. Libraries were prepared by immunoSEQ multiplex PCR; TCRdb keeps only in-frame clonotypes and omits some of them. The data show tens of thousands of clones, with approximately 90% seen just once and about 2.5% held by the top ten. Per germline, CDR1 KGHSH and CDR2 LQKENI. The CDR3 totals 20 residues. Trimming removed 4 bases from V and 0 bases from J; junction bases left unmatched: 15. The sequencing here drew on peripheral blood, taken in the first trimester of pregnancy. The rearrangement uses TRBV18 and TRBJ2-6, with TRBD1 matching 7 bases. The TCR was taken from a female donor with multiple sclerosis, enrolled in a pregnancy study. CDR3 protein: CASSLGQLDSTGSGANVLTF. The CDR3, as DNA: TGTGCCAGCTCACTGGGACAGCTGGACTCCACAGGCTCTGGGGCCAACGTCCTGACTTTC.